This passage covers 21 T cell receptor beta chains from one sample sequenced in a study of blood T cell repertoires in COVID-19. The protocol was immunoSEQ multiplex PCR, while the TCRdb copy is restricted to in-frame clones and leaves out a portion. The sample shows around 100,000 clones, roughly 86% of them seen only once. The sample taken for sequencing was peripheral blood. All receptors derive from a man aged 35-49 years with acute or convalescent COVID-19.

The rearrangement joins TRBV15 to TRBJ2-3; TRBD2 matches at 8 bases. The V gene's germline CDR1 is LNHNV and CDR2 YYDKDF (reference sequence). The CDR3 covers 15 residues. With V trimmed by 5 bases and J by 1 base, 5 bases remained unmatched. This chain's CDR3 is CATSRNSGGTDTQYF. CDR3 DNA: TGTGCCACCAGCCGGAATAGCGGGGGCACAGATACGCAGTATTTT.

CDR3: CASSLQGQINQPQHF. The DNA of the CDR3 is TGTGCCAGTAGCCTACAGGGCCAAATCAATCAGCCCCAGCATTTT. V gene TRBV19 combines with J gene TRBJ1-5; a possible D gene is TRBD1 (6 bases). Germline CDR1 LNHDA, CDR2 SQIVND (reference sequence). This CDR3 contains 15 residues. V was cut by 6 bases and J by 3 bases, with 15 bases left in between.

This clone came up a few times. CDR3 sequence (DNA): TGTGCCAGCACTTCCAGGGGGTTGGAGGAGGCTGAAGCTTTCTTT. Encoded protein: CASTSRGLEEAEAFF. J is TRBJ1-1 and V is TRBV6-6, with 7 nucleotides matching TRBD1. The CDR3 spans 15 residues. CDR1 and CDR2 from the germline V gene are MNHNY and SVGAGI (reference sequence). J gave up 6 bases and V 7 bases, and 14 bases lay outside the gene matches.

The chain employs TRBV12-3 or TRBV12-4 and TRBJ1-1; a weak D match, TRBD1 (6 bases). The ends were cut back, 9 bases at V and 0 bases at J, with 8 bases in the middle. The CDR3 has 12 amino acids. CDR3: CASGQMNTEAFF. The CDR3 nucleotides read TGTGCCAGTGGACAGATGAACACTGAAGCTTTCTTT.

The V gene is TRBV6-1, the J gene TRBJ1-6; D is possibly TRBD1 (6 bases). The ends were cut back, 1 base at V and 7 bases at J, with 8 bases in the middle. Per the germline V gene, CDR1 is MNHNS and CDR2 is SASEGT. The CDR3 runs 14 residues. CDR3 sequence (DNA): TGTGCCAGCAGTGAAGAGGACAGAAATTCACCCCTCCACTTT. Its protein product is CASSEEDRNSPLHF.

The rearrangement joins TRBV6-5 to TRBJ1-2; D uncertain. Germline values: CDR1 MNHEY, CDR2 SVGAGI. The CDR3 consists of 12 residues. Deletions cut 4 bases from V and 8 bases from J, with 11 bases between. DNA for the CDR3: TGTGCCAGCAGTTTGTTACCGGGAGGCTACACCTTC. It encodes CASSLLPGGYTF.

The chain joins TRBV18 to TRBJ1-2; D remains ambiguous. Germline loops: CDR1 KGHSH, CDR2 LQKENI. This CDR3 comprises 14 residues. Trimming cost V 2 bases and J 0 bases, with 7 bases left between them. The CDR3: CASSPGRANYGYTF. The CDR3 DNA follows: TGTGCCAGCTCACCAGGGAGAGCTAACTATGGCTACACCTTC.

This chain connects TRBV6-5 to TRBJ2-5; a possible D gene is TRBD1 (6 bases). Germline V lookup: CDR1 MNHEY, CDR2 SVGAGI. V was pared by 6 bases and J by 5 bases, with 13 bases between. The CDR3 is 13 residues long. The CDR3 nucleotides read TGTGCCAGCAGAGGGGGACCGGGTGAGACCCAGTACTTC. This sequence encodes CASRGGPGETQYF.

V is TRBV19 and J is TRBJ2-3, with D uncertain. V dropped 5 bases and J dropped 6 bases, with 9 bases sitting between them. CDR1 and CDR2 from the germline V gene are LNHDA and SQIVND (reference sequence). This CDR3 region has 12 residues. CDR3 DNA sequence: TGTGCCAGTAGTCTTACCAGGGATACGCAGTATTTT. It encodes CASSLTRDTQYF.

This clone was observed a single time. The rearrangement links TRBV10-3 to TRBJ2-3; 7 nucleotides line up with TRBD1. There are 13 residues in the CDR3. Germline CDR1 reads ENHRY; CDR2 reads SYGVKD. V dropped 8 bases and J dropped 2; count of bases not matched to a gene: 4. Here the CDR3 DNA reads TGTGCCATCGGACAGGTGACCACAGATACGCAGTATTTT. As protein: CAIGQVTTDTQYF.

V usage is TRBV6-5 and J usage is TRBJ1-2, with D perhaps matching TRBD1 (5 bases). This CDR3 has 13 residues. V was pared by 6 bases and J by 5 bases, with 13 bases between. Per the germline V gene, CDR1 is MNHEY and CDR2 is SVGAGI. CDR3 loop: CASRPVGGYGYTF. CDR3 sequence (DNA): TGTGCCAGCAGACCCGTCGGGGGATATGGCTACACCTTC.

The gene calls are TRBV11-1 and TRBJ2-1, with TRBD1 as a possible D gene (5 bases). The CDR3 totals 15 residues. Germline CDR1 and CDR2: SGHAT and FQDESV (reference sequence). Trimming stripped 3 bases from V and 7 bases from J, with 16 bases between. The CDR3 region is CASSLSSLGHNEQFF. CDR3 DNA sequence: TGTGCCAGCAGCTTGAGCAGTCTGGGGCATAATGAGCAGTTCTTC. The whole variable domain, remainder taken from reference TRBV11-1 and TRBJ2-1, is EAEVAQSPRYKITEKSQAVAFWCDPISGHATLYWYRQILGQGPELLVQFQDESVVDDSQLPKDRFSAERLKGVDSTLKIQPAELGDSAMYLCASSLSSLGHNEQFFGPGTRLTVL.

The chain carries TRBV30 and TRBJ1-1; tentative D call: TRBD1 (6 bases). Germline V gene data show CDR1 as GTSNPN and CDR2 as SVGIG (reference sequence). This CDR3 contains 13 residues. With 4 bases removed from V and 1 base from J, the gap between germline ends came to 10 bases. As DNA, the CDR3 is TGTGCCTGGACCATACAGGGGAACACTGAAGCTTTCTTT. It is translated as CAWTIQGNTEAFF.

The chain joins TRBV9 to TRBJ1-1; D not certain. The V and J ends lost 0 bases and 6 bases respectively, with 9 bases between them. The CDR3 length is 13 residues. CDR1 and CDR2 (germline): SGDLS, YYNGEE. In DNA form, the CDR3 reads TGTGCCAGCAGCGTAGCTGCACGGTCTGAAGCTTTCTTT. It specifies CASSVAARSEAFF.

The rearrangement joins TRBV5-6 to TRBJ1-2; TRBD1 might be the D (6 bases). This CDR3 has 15 residues. Per the germline V gene, CDR1 is SGHDT and CDR2 is YYEEEE. The germline V and J ends were trimmed by 3 bases and 7 bases, with 19 bases remaining between them. CDR3: CASSYTTPTGLGYTF. The CDR3 DNA reads as TGTGCCAGCAGCTATACTACCCCCACAGGGCTTGGCTACACCTTC.

The rearrangement joins TRBV6-2 or TRBV6-3 to TRBJ1-1, with TRBD1 matching 10 bases. The V and J ends lost 5 bases and 4 bases, in that order; junction bases with no gene match: 7. Germline lookup yields CDR1 MNHEY and CDR2 SVGEGT. The CDR3 runs 15 residues. CDR3 sequence: CASSRQGARGTEAFF. The CDR3 coding sequence is TGTGCCAGCAGTCGACAGGGGGCGCGAGGCACTGAAGCTTTCTTT.

This rearrangement joins TRBV6-1 to TRBJ2-7; D perhaps matches TRBD2 (6 bases). The germline V and J ends were trimmed by 4 bases and 5 bases, with 21 bases remaining between them. Germline V gene sequence: CDR1 MNHNS, CDR2 SASEGT. This CDR3 spans 16 amino acids. CDR3 nucleotides: TGTGCCAGCAGTGCTAGACGGGAGACAGACCTCCACGAGCAGTACTTC. This translates into CASSARRETDLHEQYF.

The genes are TRBV9 and TRBJ1-4; unclear D gene. Germline CDR1 SGDLS, CDR2 YYNGEE. CDR3 size: 12 residues. Trimming removed 7 bases from V and 1 base from J, with 5 bases in between. The CDR3 DNA is TGTGCCAGCGGGAGAACTAATGAAAAACTGTTTTTT. This encodes CASGRTNEKLFF.

This rearrangement joins TRBV27 to TRBJ2-7; 10 positions match TRBD2. V shed 5 bases and J 6 bases; nucleotides not matched to a gene: 13. The CDR3 runs 16 residues. Germline CDR1 reads MNHEY; CDR2 reads SMNVEV (reference sequence). The DNA for the CDR3 is TGTGCCAGCAGTCCAGTCTTTAGCGGGAGGATCCGCGAGCAGTACTTC. The encoded protein is CASSPVFSGRIREQYF.

With regard to this clone: The sample carries other DNA sequences with the same CDR3. As DNA, the CDR3 is TGTGCCAGCAGTCTGGACAGGGCAAATGAGCAGTTCTTC. Its protein product is CASSLDRANEQFF. This sequence joins TRBV5-8 and TRBJ2-1, with 8 bases aligning to TRBD1. Losses at the gene ends were 5 bases for V and 7 bases for J; bases not matched to a gene: 5. This CDR3 region has 13 residues. Germline V gene lookup returns CDR1 SGHTS and CDR2 YDEGEE.

This chain uses TRBV5-1 with TRBJ2-1; 7 bases are shared with TRBD1. The CDR3 is 13 amino acids. Germline CDR1 and CDR2: SGHRS and YFSETQ. V was pared by 2 bases and J by 5 bases, with 1 base of the junction left unmatched. CDR3 coding DNA: TGCGCCAGCAGCTTCAGGGGGAACAATGAGCAGTTCTTC. Translating it yields CASSFRGNNEQFF. The entire variable domain, with the rest obtained from reference TRBV5-1 and TRBJ2-1, is as follows: KAGVTQTPRYLIKTRGQQVTLSCSPISGHRSVSWYQQTPGQGLQFLFEYFSETQRNKGNFPGRFSGRQFSNSRSEMNVSTLELGDSALYLCASSFRGNNEQFFGPGTRLTVL.